This T cell receptor (beta chain) was sequenced during a study of T cell clusters in autoimmune cytopenias. TRB was amplified by touch-down multiplex PCR, primer pools A and B combined. TCRdb reanalyzed the multiplex PCR reads, giving one entry per CDR3 protein sequence and no DNA. The sample holds 3,000 to 3,500 distinct CDR3 sequences. Worth noting for this clonotype: Its antigen is as yet unknown.

Each sample's input was 250 ng genomic DNA, 35,000 to 40,000 genome equivalents. Study-wide results and caveats: TRB repertoire shifts in secondary cytopenia and chronic lymphocytic leukemia mostly reflected lymphoma, not autoimmunity.

Germline V gives CDR1 MDHEN, CDR2 SYDVKM. This CDR3 is 13 amino acids long. The same specimen was also included in a second study, on T cell repertoires in aging, cancer and after chemotherapy. That publication notes: Six age groups, ranging from 30 or younger to 70 or older, included the donors. Healthy donor repertoires were recorded over several months to years and showed clear clonal overlap. These repertoire data do not allow conclusions about immunological memory after chemotherapy.

This clonotype was obtained from a human donor in good health. Sequencing was done on a sample of peripheral blood. The chain uses TRBV28 and TRBJ2-7; no DNA is available, so the TRBD2 call from TCRdb remains unchecked. The CDR3 loop is CASSSSGSFEQYF.